The rows below give T cell receptor beta chains drawn from one sample of a study of T cells in Graves' hyperthyroidism and ophthalmopathy. TCRdb independently ran MiXCR on the multiplex PCR reads; one entry per CDR3 protein. The sample carries about 680,000 distinct CDR3 sequences, about 35% recorded once. The sequencing sample was made of blood. These receptors were collected from a woman aged 40 to 50 with Graves' hyperthyroidism. The CDR3 runs from the conserved cysteine through the conserved F or W. D genes are given only for firm matches. The size of a clone is reported for some rows only, either as once, few or many, or as a class for expanded clones.

d_gene | abundance | j_gene | v_gene | CDR3aa | CDR3nt
NA | many | TRBJ1-2 | TRBV29-1 | CSVTDSSANYGYTF | TGCAGCGTCACAGACAGCTCCGCTAACTATGGCTACACCTTC
TRBD1 | NA | TRBJ2-3 | TRBV29-1 | CSVEGTDSTDTQYF | TGCAGCGTTGAGGGGACAGATAGCACAGATACGCAGTATTTT
NA | NA | TRBJ2-5 | TRBV10-3 | CAIKFGEQETQYF | TGCGCCATCAAATTCGGGGAACAAGAGACCCAGTACTTC
NA | NA | TRBJ2-1 | TRBV5-1 | CASSLAGRSEQFF | TGCGCCAGCAGCTTGGCCGGTAGAAGTGAGCAGTTCTTC
NA | many | TRBJ2-6 | TRBV25-1 | CASSEWGMYVLTF | TGTGCCAGCAGTGAATGGGGCATGTACGTCCTGACTTTC
NA | NA | TRBJ1-3 | TRBV7-2 | CASSEAGHLSGNTIYF | TGTGCCAGCAGTGAAGCCGGGCACCTCTCTGGAAACACCATATATTTT
NA | few | TRBJ1-5 | TRBV9 | CASLREGRHNQPQHF | TGTGCCAGCCTAAGGGAGGGGCGTCACAATCAGCCCCAGCATTTT
NA | NA | TRBJ2-7 | TRBV25-1 | CASRVIPYEQYF | TGTGCCAGCAGGGTGATCCCCTACGAGCAGTACTTC
NA | NA | TRBJ1-2 | TRBV2 | CASTADYGYTF | TGTGCCAGCACGGCAGACTATGGCTACACCTTC
NA | many | TRBJ2-7 | TRBV27 | CASRTSYEQYF | TGTGCCAGTAGGACGTCCTACGAGCAGTACTTC
NA | NA | TRBJ1-2 | TRBV11-2 | CASSLTGRTF | TGTGCCAGCAGCTTGACGGGCCGCACCTTC
NA | NA | TRBJ2-7 | TRBV7-8 | CASSSAGSLSYEQYF | TGTGCCAGCAGCTCAGCCGGGAGTCTCTCCTACGAGCAGTACTTC
TRBD1 | NA | TRBJ1-4 | TRBV20-1 | CSAPWTGGNEKLFF | TGCAGTGCCCCCTGGACAGGGGGAAATGAAAAACTGTTTTTT